One and the same sample provided the 13 T cell receptor beta chains below, sequenced in a study of T cell repertoires in cytomegalovirus infection. These receptors' targets are unknown. TCRdb recomputed calls from the reads with MiXCR, one row per CDR3 protein. The sample has about 770,000 distinct CDR3 sequences, almost 30% seen once; the top ten hold around 13%. The specimen comprised cultured CD8+ T cells from PBMCs, sampled from culture after CMV antigen stimulation. The receptors stem from a human donor in good health (CMV status not recorded). Some clones in this sample may be carry-over from other donors' samples.

The chain recombines TRBV25-1 with TRBJ1-2; 11 bases match TRBD1. The junction had 5 bases not matched to a gene; V was cut back by 0 bases and J by 2 bases. CDR1 and CDR2 (germline): MGHDK, SYGVNS. The CDR3 contains 17 residues. The CDR3 reads CASSEYTGQGENYGYTF. The CDR3, as DNA: TGTGCCAGCAGTGAATATACGGGACAGGGGGAAAACTATGGCTACACCTTC.

The rearrangement links TRBV2 to TRBJ1-2; D gene uncertain. Per germline, CDR1 SNHLY and CDR2 FYNNEI. V was trimmed by 10 bases and J by 0 bases, leaving 12 bases between them. The CDR3 consists of 13 residues. CDR3 sequence reads: CATLGGTNYGYTF. The CDR3 DNA is TGTGCCACCTTGGGAGGGACTAACTATGGCTACACCTTC.

The chain uses TRBV20-1 and TRBJ2-1; possible D gene TRBD2, 5 bases. Germline V gene lookup returns CDR1 DFQATT and CDR2 SNEGSKA (reference sequence). This CDR3 contains 14 residues. Trimming cost V 1 base and J 1 base, with 8 bases left between them. The CDR3 region has the DNA TGCAGTGCTAGAGGGGGAGCGTCCTACAATGAGCAGTTCTTC. Translation: CSARGGASYNEQFF.

The chain has TRBV5-6 and TRBJ2-7, with 9 bases that match TRBD1. The CDR3 consists of 15 residues. Unmatched junction bases numbered 7, after V lost 4 bases and J lost 2 bases. CDR1 is SGHDT, CDR2 YYEEEE, per germline. The CDR3 DNA is TGTGCCAGCAGCCTCCGGGACAGGGTTCCCTACGAGCAGTACGTC. Residues: CASSLRDRVPYEQYV.

The chain is built from TRBV7-9 and TRBJ1-1; possibly TRBD1 for D (6 bases). Germline V lookup: CDR1 SEHNR, CDR2 FQNEAQ (reference sequence). The CDR3 loop spans 13 amino acids. V was clipped by 6 bases and J by 10 bases, with 18 bases between them. CDR3 nucleotides: TGTGCCAGCAGTTCTCCAGGGGTCGGCGGAGCTTTCTTT. This codes for CASSSPGVGGAFF.

This clonotype was observed a handful of times. The rearrangement links TRBV4-1 to TRBJ2-1; the match to TRBD1 covers 8 bases. V was pared by 7 bases and J by 8 bases, with 16 bases of the junction left unmatched. This CDR3 has 16 residues. CDR1 MGHRA and CDR2 YSYEKL come from the germline V gene. The CDR3 sequence is CASTPRPGTGMDEQFF. For the CDR3, the DNA is TGCGCCAGCACCCCCCGGCCCGGGACAGGTATGGATGAGCAGTTCTTC.

This clonotype was found once. This sequence joins TRBV20-1 and TRBJ1-2; D might be TRBD1 (5 bases). The CDR3 runs 11 residues. V was cut by 6 bases and J by 5 bases, with 10 bases left in between. Germline V gives CDR1 DFQATT, CDR2 SNEGSKA (reference sequence). CDR3 region: CSAPRQYGYTF. The CDR3 DNA sequence: TGCAGTGCCCCTAGACAGTATGGCTACACCTTC.

This clonotype came up many times. This chain joins TRBV12-3 or TRBV12-4 and TRBJ1-1, with unresolved D. This CDR3 spans 13 amino acids. Between the trimmed V and J ends, which lost 1 base and 5 bases, there was a span of 8 bases. CDR3 bases: TGTGCCAGCAGTTTAGAACAGTGGACTGAAGCTTTCTTT. Translation gives CASSLEQWTEAFF.

This clonotype appeared a few times. V gene TRBV10-3 combines with J gene TRBJ2-7; the D gene is possibly TRBD1 (5 bases). From germline, CDR1 is ENHRY and CDR2 SYGVKD. V was clipped by 3 bases and J by 3 bases, with 9 bases between them. The CDR3 has 13 residues. CDR3 DNA: TGTGCCATCAGTGAAGACAGTCTCTACGAGCAGTACGTC. Translated: CAISEDSLYEQYV.

This clonotype was observed a handful of times. The genes are TRBV7-6 and TRBJ2-3; the match to TRBD1 covers 9 bases. The CDR3 sequence is 16 residues long. The junction had 5 bases not matched to a gene; V was cut back by 0 bases and J by 4 bases. Germline V lookup: CDR1 SGHVS, CDR2 FNYEAQ. The CDR3 here is CASSLAGQGSADTQYF. The DNA for the CDR3 is TGTGCCAGCAGCTTAGCGGGACAGGGTTCGGCAGATACGCAGTATTTT.

The chain uses TRBV5-6 and TRBJ2-1; TRBD2 matches at 10 bases. The J segment lost 6 bases and the V segment lost 6 bases, leaving 3 bases of the junction unmatched. CDR1 SGHDT and CDR2 YYEEEE come from the germline V gene. The CDR3 spans 13 residues. The CDR3 loop reads CASNLAGANEQFF. CDR3 DNA: TGTGCCAGCAACCTAGCGGGGGCCAATGAGCAGTTCTTC.

The rearrangement uses TRBV4-2 and TRBJ1-2; TRBD1 matches at 9 bases. This CDR3 has 15 residues. Germline-derived CDR1 and CDR2 are LGHNA and YNFKEQ. The V and J ends lost 3 bases and 7 bases, in that order; junction bases with no gene match: 9. CDR3 bases: TGTGCCAGCAGCCAGGGGACAGGGCCAGGACGTGGCTACACCTTC. It translates to CASSQGTGPGRGYTF.

The CDR3 is CASSSAVWGVDEQYF. The CDR3 DNA reads TGTGCCAGCAGCTCCGCGGTGTGGGGGGTCGACGAGCAGTACTTC. The rearrangement joins TRBV7-9 to TRBJ2-7; TRBD2 might be the D (6 bases). The germline gives CDR1 SEHNR, CDR2 FQNEAQ (reference sequence). The ends were cut back, 4 bases at V and 5 bases at J, with 18 bases in the middle. This CDR3 has 15 residues.